The present T cell receptor beta chain was sequenced within a study of cytomegalovirus exposure and HLA in healthy donors. Study-level information: Out of 300 to 500 genotyped donors, around 80% belonged to the Caucasian-associated ancestry cluster. Study conclusions and caveats: Later analysis identified a missense DCLRE1C variant that was linked to TCR beta V- and J-gene trimming.

Comment on this clone: Its antigen remains unknown.

The PCR employed 60 Vbeta primers together with 13 Jbeta primers. Repertoires were generated with immunoSEQ multiplex PCR, while TCRdb's copy carries only in-frame clones and drops some. Here the sample spans roughly 160,000 clones, 80% to 90% being singletons. Material for sequencing was PBMCs. This receptor was taken from a man aged 18 to 29 in good health and CMV-seropositive.

The CDR3 spells CASSFQGAYEQYF. The CDR3 region has the DNA TGTGCCAGCAGTTTCCAGGGGGCCTACGAGCAGTACTTC. The chain links TRBV28 to TRBJ2-7, with 7 bases aligning to TRBD1. The CDR3 is made up of 13 amino acids. Germline CDR1 is MDHEN and CDR2 is SYDVKM. The V and J ends lost 3 bases and 2 bases, in that order; junction bases with no gene match: 1.